This TCR beta chain originates from a study of long-term antiretroviral therapy in people with HIV. Study observations and caveats: Narrower CDR3 length ranges marked HIV repertoires relative to controls.

The CDR3 covers 16 residues. The V end was cut by 1 base, the J end by 2 bases, with 15 bases between. Germline assignment: CDR1 SEHNR and CDR2 FQNEAQ (reference sequence). In regard to this clone: Its antigen is undetermined.

The run of the v3.0 immunoSEQ assay was at survey level. The protocol was immunoSEQ multiplex PCR, while the TCRdb copy is restricted to in-frame clones and leaves out a portion. The table lists about 20,000 clones, roughly 71% of them singletons, with approximately 16% in the top ten. The chain uses TRBV7-9 and TRBJ2-7, with D maybe TRBD2 (7 bases). The TCR comes from a woman aged 50 to 60 with HIV. Specimen: unsorted PBMCs, collected around 2.5 years before starting antiretroviral therapy. CDR3 in amino acids: CASSLEGGPTPYEQYF. CDR3 bases: TGTGCCAGCAGCTTAGAGGGGGGGCCAACCCCCTACGAGCAGTACTTC.